The 15 T cell receptor beta chains below were found in one sample sequenced in a study of shared clonotypes between healthy human individuals. Naive-designated CD8 cells lacked CD45RO, were positively enriched for CCR7, and omitted terminally differentiated effector memory CD45RA+ cells. Clones were sequenced by immunoSEQ multiplex PCR, and TCRdb holds only the in-frame ones, with some missing. Counted here are about 550,000 clones, roughly 95% occurring once; the ten biggest clones make up 0.11%. Sequences were obtained from naive CD8+ T cells sorted from blood. Receptors were obtained from a woman aged 25 to 39 in good health.

CDR3 DNA sequence: TGTGCCAGCAGCGCACCAGGGGTCGGGGAAAAACTGTTTTTT. It translates to CASSAPGVGEKLFF. The genes are TRBV13 and TRBJ1-4, with D perhaps TRBD1 (6 bases). The germline V gene encodes CDR1 PRHDT and CDR2 FYEKMQ (reference sequence). Trimming took 5 bases from V and 8 from J, leaving 15 bases between them. The CDR3 runs to 14 residues.

This clone was seen a few times. The rearrangement links TRBV2 to TRBJ2-4; the D call may be TRBD1 or TRBD2 (5 bases each). With 3 bases removed from V and 7 bases from J, the gap between germline ends came to 7 bases. The CDR3 has 12 residues. CDR1 is SNHLY and CDR2 is FYNNEI in the germline V gene. The CDR3 DNA reads as TGTGCCAGCAGTGAGGGGGAGAACATTCAGTACTTC. Translating gives CASSEGENIQYF.

Only one count was recorded for this clone. The same CDR3 also results from other DNA sequences found in this sample. This sequence joins TRBV27 and TRBJ1-4; D remains unclear. There are 14 residues in the CDR3. Trimming stripped 3 bases from V and 8 bases from J, with 13 bases between. From germline, CDR1 is MNHEY and CDR2 SMNVEV (reference sequence). CDR3 sequence (DNA): TGTGCCAGCAGTTTGATCGGGTCTGGGGAAAAACTGTTTTTT. Residues: CASSLIGSGEKLFF.

The V gene is TRBV28, the J gene TRBJ1-5; tentative D call: TRBD1 (6 bases). Looked up from germline, CDR1 is MDHEN and CDR2 is SYDVKM. V lost 7 bases and J 7 bases, leaving 20 bases between the germline ends. The CDR3 extends over 15 amino acids. This CDR3 reads CASTSLFGTGQPQHF. The CDR3 nucleotides read TGTGCCAGCACTTCTCTTTTCGGTACAGGGCAGCCCCAGCATTTT. The full variable domain, completed using reference TRBV28 and TRBJ1-5, is DVKVTQSSRYLVKRTGEKVFLECVQDMDHENMFWYRQDPGLGLRLIYFSYDVKMKEKGDIPEGYSVSREKKERFSLILESASTNQTSMYLCASTSLFGTGQPQHFGDGTRLSIL.

This rearrangement joins TRBV9 to TRBJ2-7; maybe TRBD1 (5 bases). Germline CDR1 and CDR2: SGDLS and YYNGEE. Trimming pared 2 bases from V and 5 bases from J, leaving 20 bases between. There are 16 residues in the CDR3. The CDR3 bases are TGTGCCAGCAGCGTGGACCTACCCCCAGGGCAAGACGAGCAGTACTTC. It specifies CASSVDLPPGQDEQYF.

V usage is TRBV2 and J usage is TRBJ2-2; 7 nucleotides line up with TRBD1. The CDR3 contains 18 residues. With V trimmed by 2 bases and J by 4 bases, 13 bases remained unmatched. CDR1 and CDR2 (germline): SNHLY, FYNNEI. The DNA of the CDR3 is TGTGCCAGCAGTGAAAGTGGGTGGGGGACAGTTGGCACCGGGGAGCTGTTTTTT. This encodes CASSESGWGTVGTGELFF. Full variable domain (rest looked up from reference TRBV2 and TRBJ2-2): EPEVTQTPSHQVTQMGQEVILRCVPISNHLYFYWYRQILGQKVEFLVSFYNNEISEKSEIFDDQFSVERPDGSNFTLKIRSTKLEDSAMYFCASSESGWGTVGTGELFFGEGSRLTVL.

The CDR3 spells CASSLTRGHTEAFF. Here the CDR3 DNA reads TGTGCCAGCAGTTTAACCCGGGGGCACACTGAAGCTTTCTTT. The chain recombines TRBV27 with TRBJ1-1, with D perhaps matching TRBD1 (6 bases). This CDR3 contains 14 residues. V gave up 2 bases and J gave up 3 bases, with 10 bases separating them. CDR1 and CDR2 from the germline V gene are MNHEY and SMNVEV (reference sequence).

CDR3 sequence reads: CASSQGLLHEQYF. Written as DNA, the CDR3 is TGTGCCAGTAGCCAAGGACTGTTACACGAGCAGTACTTC. The chain employs TRBV19 and TRBJ2-7, with D perhaps matching TRBD2 (5 bases). This CDR3 comprises 13 residues. V was pared by 6 bases and J by 5 bases, with 14 bases between. Germline CDR1 and CDR2: LNHDA and SQIVND (reference sequence).

The chain recombines TRBV19 with TRBJ1-5; 8 nucleotides agree with TRBD1. The CDR3 extends over 16 amino acids. J gave up 9 bases and V 3 bases, and 13 bases lay outside the gene matches. CDR1 and CDR2 from the germline V gene are LNHDA and SQIVND (reference sequence). This chain's CDR3 is CASSISTGQAPRPQHF. For the CDR3, the DNA is TGTGCCAGTAGTATTTCGACGGGACAGGCGCCGAGGCCCCAGCATTTT.

The rearrangement links TRBV4-1 to TRBJ2-7; a possible D gene is TRBD1 (5 bases). CDR1 MGHRA and CDR2 YSYEKL come from the germline V gene. The CDR3 is made up of 14 amino acids. V lost 4 bases and J 5 bases, leaving 15 bases between the germline ends. CDR3 DNA: TGCGCCAGCAGCCTACCCAGACAGACCGACGAGCAGTACTTC. It specifies CASSLPRQTDEQYF.

DNA of the CDR3: TGCAGCGTTGTTAACTGGGAGGGTGAGCAGTTCTTC. Translation: CSVVNWEGEQFF. The V gene is TRBV29-1, the J gene TRBJ2-1; 7 bases align to TRBD2. Germline lookup yields CDR1 SQVTM and CDR2 ANQGSEA. Trimming took 4 bases from V and 9 from J; bases not matched to a gene: 6. This CDR3 region has 12 residues.

This rearrangement joins TRBV28 to TRBJ2-1; D call uncertain. Germline V lookup: CDR1 MDHEN, CDR2 SYDVKM. V lost 5 bases, J lost 10 bases, and 12 bases lay in between. The CDR3 covers 12 residues. The DNA for the CDR3 is TGTGCCAGCAGTATCCCCCTTGGGGAGCAGTTCTTC. Amino acid sequence: CASSIPLGEQFF.

This clone was found once. This chain joins TRBV4-1 and TRBJ2-5, with TRBD1 matching 7 bases. The V gene's germline CDR1 is MGHRA and CDR2 YSYEKL. Unmatched junction bases numbered 13, after V lost 4 bases and J lost 5 bases. This CDR3 spans 16 amino acids. In DNA form, the CDR3 reads TGCGCCAGCAGCCCTCGTGGGACAGTCGAGGCCGAGACCCAGTACTTC. Its protein product is CASSPRGTVEAETQYF.

The rearrangement links TRBV27 to TRBJ1-2; TRBD1 is a possible D gene (5 bases). The V end was cut by 3 bases, the J end by 4 bases, with 12 bases between. The length of the CDR3 is 14 residues. CDR1 and CDR2 from the germline V gene are MNHEY and SMNVEV (reference sequence). As DNA, the CDR3 is TGTGCCAGCAGTTTTTCAGGGCAGATCTATGGCTACACCTTC. This translates into CASSFSGQIYGYTF.

V is TRBV28 and J is TRBJ2-3, with TRBD2 matching over 11 bases. The junction had 6 bases not matched to a gene; V was cut back by 7 bases and J by 3 bases. The CDR3 spans 15 residues. Germline V gene data show CDR1 as MDHEN and CDR2 as SYDVKM. The CDR3, as DNA: TGTGCCAGCACCCCAGGGACTAGCGGAACAGATACGCAGTATTTT. Encoded protein: CASTPGTSGTDTQYF.